The rows below give T cell receptor beta chains drawn from one sample of a study of blood T cells in healthy people across ages. TCRdb reprocessed the 5' RACE reads with MiXCR, giving one entry per CDR3 protein. The table has about 1,500,000 distinct CDR3 sequences, 28% seen once. Material for sequencing was blood. All receptors come from a woman aged 25 to 39 in good health. CDR3s include the opening cysteine and the closing phenylalanine or tryptophan. D genes are given only for firm matches. Not all rows give a size; the values are once, few, many and, for expanded clones, a class.

v_gene	j_gene	abundance	d_gene	CDR3aa	CDR3nt
TRBV20-1	TRBJ2-7	many	NA	CSAIRDTSSYEQYF	TGCAGTGCTATCCGGGACACTAGCTCCTACGAGCAGTACTTC
TRBV3-1	TRBJ2-1	few	NA	CASSPPGRAVGEQFF	TGTGCCAGCAGCCCTCCGGGACGCGCAGTGGGTGAGCAGTTCTTC
TRBV6-6	TRBJ2-3	NA	NA	CASSYLTADTQYF	TGTGCCAGCAGTTATTTGACAGCAGATACGCAGTATTTT
TRBV7-8	TRBJ2-1	NA	NA	CASSSGPRRSYNEQFF	TGTGCCAGCAGCTCCGGTCCCCGGCGCTCCTACAATGAGCAGTTCTTC
TRBV6-5	TRBJ2-1	NA	NA	CASSYREPYNEQFF	TGTGCCAGCAGTTACAGGGAACCCTACAATGAGCAGTTCTTC
TRBV5-6	TRBJ1-6	NA	NA	CASSSNPNNSPLHF	TGTGCCAGCAGCTCAAATCCAAATAATTCACCCCTCCACTTT
TRBV12-3/TRBV12-4	TRBJ1-5	few	NA	CASSHQGGNQPQHF	TGTGCCAGCAGTCACCAGGGAGGCAATCAGCCCCAGCATTTT
TRBV24-1	TRBJ2-1	NA	TRBD1	CATSSSGGRSYNEQFF	TGTGCCACCAGTTCTTCAGGGGGTCGGTCTTACAATGAGCAGTTCTTC
TRBV15	TRBJ2-5	few	NA	CATSRGLGQEETQYF	TGTGCCACCAGCAGAGGTCTGGGACAAGAGGAGACCCAGTACTTC
TRBV12-3/TRBV12-4	TRBJ2-1	NA	TRBD2	CVSSFPSAGGNEQFF	TGTGTCAGCAGTTTCCCCTCAGCGGGAGGGAATGAGCAGTTCTTC
TRBV4-1	TRBJ2-7	few	NA	CASSQVTRGGTDEQYF	TGCGCCAGCAGCCAAGTTACGAGGGGGGGGACGGACGAGCAGTACTTC
TRBV6-5	TRBJ1-2	NA	TRBD1	CASSYRGREYGYTF	TGTGCCAGCAGTTATAGGGGGCGAGAGTATGGCTACACCTTC
TRBV2	TRBJ2-6	NA	NA	CASSEVGGTGANVLTF	TGTGCCAGCAGTGAAGTAGGGGGGACTGGGGCCAACGTCCTGACTTTC
TRBV2	TRBJ2-1	NA	NA	CAGSASRGSSYNEQFF	TGTGCCGGCAGTGCCTCGAGGGGAAGCTCCTACAATGAGCAGTTCTTC
TRBV15	TRBJ2-7	few	NA	CATSSPLSYEQYF	TGTGCCACCAGCAGCCCGCTCTCCTACGAGCAGTACTTC
TRBV5-4	TRBJ2-5	few	NA	CASSRTGVQETQYF	TGTGCCAGCAGCCGGACCGGGGTCCAAGAGACCCAGTACTTC
TRBV5-1	TRBJ1-5	few	NA	CASSLSAGQPQHF	TGCGCCAGCAGCTTGAGTGCGGGTCAGCCCCAGCATTTT
TRBV12-3/TRBV12-4	TRBJ2-2	NA	TRBD2	CASCKREGRNGELFF	TGTGCCAGCTGCAAGCGGGAGGGCCGGAACGGGGAGCTGTTTTTT
TRBV20-1	TRBJ2-5	few	NA	CSARDLGNEQYF	TGCAGTGCTAGAGATCTGGGTAATGAGCAGTACTTC
TRBV24-1	TRBJ1-1	NA	NA	CATSDFFGTAFF	TGTGCCACCAGTGATTTTTTCGGTACAGCTTTCTTT
TRBV4-1	TRBJ2-1	NA	NA	CASSGRSSSYNEQFF	TGCGCCAGCAGCGGGAGATCCAGCTCCTACAATGAGCAGTTCTTC
TRBV5-6	TRBJ2-1	NA	TRBD2	CASSPSGRGGFF	TGTGCCAGCAGCCCTAGCGGGAGGGGTGGGTTCTTC
TRBV12-3/TRBV12-4	TRBJ2-7	NA	TRBD1	CASSLTDRGQPYEQYF	TGTGCCAGCAGTCTTACGGACAGGGGGCAACCCTACGAGCAGTACTTC
TRBV14	TRBJ2-1	few	NA	CASSLFSSSYNEQFF	TGTGCCAGCAGCCTGTTTTCGAGCTCCTACAATGAGCAGTTCTTC
TRBV7-6	TRBJ2-3	many	NA	CASSRNMDTQYF	TGTGCCAGCAGCCGTAACATGGATACGCAGTATTTT
TRBV5-1	TRBJ2-3	NA	TRBD2	CASSAPGLAGPRYF	TGCGCCAGCAGCGCCCCGGGACTAGCGGGACCCCGGTATTTT
TRBV7-9	TRBJ2-1	NA	NA	CASSLVTAPSYNEQFF	TGTGCCAGCAGCTTAGTGACAGCACCTTCCTACAATGAGCAGTTCTTC
TRBV6-1	TRBJ2-5	NA	NA	CASSPKTGATYGYTFGSGTQYF	NA
TRBV12-3/TRBV12-4	TRBJ2-2	NA	NA	CASREGPGELFF	TGTGCCAGCAGGGAGGGGCCCGGGGAGCTGTTTTTT
TRBV5-1	TRBJ2-1	many	TRBD2	CASSLGTNSYNEQFF	TGCGCCAGCAGCCTCGGGACTAACTCCTACAATGAGCAGTTCTTC
TRBV11-2	TRBJ2-7	few	TRBD2	CASSLELAGTYEQYF	TGTGCCAGCAGCTTAGAGCTAGCGGGGACATACGAGCAGTACTTC
TRBV7-2	TRBJ2-1	many	TRBD2	CASSTRTSGGYYNEQFF	TGTGCCAGCAGCACACGGACTAGCGGGGGATATTACAATGAGCAGTTCTTC
TRBV10-3	TRBJ2-1	many	NA	CAISDLPSLYNEQFF	TGTGCCATCAGTGACTTACCTAGCCTGTACAATGAGCAGTTCTTC
TRBV5-1	TRBJ2-3	few	NA	CASRLRGGADTQYF	TGCGCCAGCCGACTTAGGGGAGGCGCAGATACGCAGTATTTT
TRBV7-9	TRBJ2-5	few	TRBD2	CASSLDGGRQETQYF	TGTGCCAGCAGCTTAGACGGGGGGAGACAAGAGACCCAGTACTTC
TRBV12-3/TRBV12-4	TRBJ1-6	few	NA	CASSLSTESPLHF	TGTGCCAGCAGTTTATCGACAGAATCACCCCTCCACTTT
TRBV5-6	TRBJ2-3	NA	NA	CASSLVGSPDTQYF	TGTGCCAGCAGCTTGGTAGGCAGCCCAGATACGCAGTATTTT
TRBV7-9	TRBJ1-5	few	TRBD1	CASSLGTGHPNQPQHF	TGTGCCAGCAGCCTAGGGACAGGGCACCCCAATCAGCCCCAGCATTTT
TRBV27	TRBJ2-5	few	NA	CASSPNQVTQYF	TGTGCCAGCAGTCCCAACCAGGTGACCCAGTACTTC
TRBV27	TRBJ2-4	few	TRBD1	CASSLGQGSNIQYF	TGTGCCAGCAGTTTGGGACAGGGGAGCAACATTCAGTACTTC
TRBV7-2	TRBJ1-5	NA	NA	CASSLERAVLGQPQHF	TGTGCCAGCAGCTTGGAAAGGGCAGTCCTCGGGCAGCCCCAGCATTTT
TRBV28	TRBJ1-1	NA	NA	CASSLLEVNTEAFF	TGTGCCAGCAGTCTCTTGGAGGTGAACACTGAAGCTTTCTTT
TRBV7-9	TRBJ2-3	NA	NA	CASSRSTTSTDTQYF	TGTGCCAGCAGCCGCAGTACCACTAGCACAGATACGCAGTATTTT
TRBV6-2/TRBV6-3	TRBJ2-7	NA	TRBD2	CASSYNGLASEQYF	TGTGCCAGCAGTTACAATGGACTAGCTAGCGAGCAGTACTTC
TRBV10-3	TRBJ1-1	NA	TRBD1	CAIRRTGGNTEAFF	TGTGCCATAAGAAGGACAGGGGGCAATACTGAAGCTTTCTTT
TRBV6-6	TRBJ2-7	many	TRBD1	CASRRDRADEQYF	TGTGCCAGCAGGAGGGACAGGGCTGATGAGCAGTACTTC
TRBV7-9	TRBJ2-3	few	TRBD2	CASSLSVLAGLYTDTQYF	TGTGCCAGCAGCTTATCGGTGCTGGCGGGACTATACACAGATACGCAGTATTTT